This T cell receptor beta chain was sequenced in a study of PD-1 blockade in mismatch repair-deficient tumors. Findings of the study overall: Tumor-resident clones, often undetectable pretreatment in blood, expanded then contracted after pembrolizumab.

TCR sequencing covered a few patients who responded to pembrolizumab. Of note for this clone: The antigen is undetermined.

This table comes from immunoSEQ multiplex PCR, and its TCRdb copy is limited to in-frame clones, with some not included. Of 40,000 to 60,000 clones listed, approximately 80% are singletons. Germline V CDR1 and CDR2: SGHNT, YYREEE (reference sequence). The V gene lost 0 bases and the J gene lost 4 bases, with 11 bases spanning the gap. The CDR3 is 16 amino acids. The genes are TRBV5-4 and TRBJ2-6, with D possibly being TRBD1 or TRBD2 (5 bases each). The sample in question was PBMCs, obtained before pembrolizumab treatment. The sequence came from an adult with mismatch repair-deficient cancer. As DNA, the CDR3 is TGTGCCAGCAGCTTGGCCTTGGGACCGGGGGCCAACGTCCTGACTTTC. Translation gives CASSLALGPGANVLTF.